This T cell receptor beta chain was sequenced during a study of T cells in Graves' hyperthyroidism and ophthalmopathy. TCR beta CDR3 region amplification was performed from RNA transcripts. First-round RT-PCR targeting the TCR CDR3 was performed with the HTBI primer set. TCRdb used MiXCR to reprocess the multiplex PCR reads, holding one entry per CDR3 protein. The profile shows under 250,000 distinct CDR3 sequences, over 15% of them singletons. Exclusion of a patient resulted from uncontrolled infection, other autoimmune disease, pregnancy or lactation. This clonotype has ten or more counts. The V gene's germline CDR1 is SGHTA and CDR2 FQGNSA. Trimming removed 2 bases at V and 6 bases at J, with 2 bases between. CDR3 length: 11 amino acids.

V usage is TRBV7-2 and J usage is TRBJ2-4; D remains ambiguous. The sequence was obtained from a middle-aged man with Graves' hyperthyroidism. Material for sequencing was blood. CDR3 amino acids: CASSLLNIQYF. The CDR3 nucleotides are TGTGCCAGCAGCTTATTAAACATTCAGTACTTC.